This T cell receptor beta chain is drawn from a study of blood T cell repertoires in COVID-19. Methods used by the authors: Reference gene primer amplification in the assay estimated nucleated cell counts. TCRdb keeps only in-frame clones here, not all; method: immunoSEQ multiplex PCR. V, J and clone size are those of that table, while D and trimming were read from the DNA. The repertoire holds fewer than 40,000 clones, with 90% as singletons. This clone was seen just once. This TCR came from a human donor in a cohort sampled during active COVID-19. The sequencing input was peripheral blood.

DNA of the CDR3: TGTGCCAGCTCACCCACTAGCGGGGTCTCCTACGAGCAGTACTTC. Translating it yields CASSPTSGVSYEQYF. The chain uses TRBV18 and TRBJ2-7; TRBD2 matches 10 bases. This CDR3 is built from 15 residues. V lost 3 bases and J lost 0; bases outside the gene matches: 2. CDR1 KGHSH and CDR2 LQKENI come from the germline V gene.